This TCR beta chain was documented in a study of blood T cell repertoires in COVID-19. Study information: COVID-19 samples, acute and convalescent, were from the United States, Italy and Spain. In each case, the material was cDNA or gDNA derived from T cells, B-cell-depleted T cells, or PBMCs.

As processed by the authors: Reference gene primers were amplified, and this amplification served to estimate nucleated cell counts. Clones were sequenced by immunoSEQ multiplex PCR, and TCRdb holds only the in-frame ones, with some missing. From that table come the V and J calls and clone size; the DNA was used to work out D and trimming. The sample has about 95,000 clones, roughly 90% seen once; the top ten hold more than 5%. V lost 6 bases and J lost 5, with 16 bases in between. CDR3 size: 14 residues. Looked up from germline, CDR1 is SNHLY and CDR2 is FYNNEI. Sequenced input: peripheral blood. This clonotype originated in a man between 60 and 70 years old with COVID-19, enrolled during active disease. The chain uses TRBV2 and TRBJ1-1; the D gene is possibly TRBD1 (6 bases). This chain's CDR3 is CASRSPRGWTEAFF. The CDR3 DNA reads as TGTGCCAGCAGATCTCCCAGGGGTTGGACTGAAGCTTTCTTT.